This T cell receptor beta chain was identified during a study of blood T cell repertoires in COVID-19. Authors' data handling: Amplification from reference gene primers served as the basis for estimated nucleated cell counts. Profiling relied on immunoSEQ multiplex PCR, and the TCRdb table lists in-frame clones only, not all of them. That table is the source of V, J and clone size, and D and trimming were worked out from the DNA. The data contain 130,000 to 150,000 clones, around nine tenths of them singletons. The CDR3 runs 14 residues. The V end was cut by 6 bases, the J end by 4 bases, with 13 bases between. The germline V gene encodes CDR1 MDHEN and CDR2 SYDVKM.

The sample taken for sequencing was peripheral blood. The V call is TRBV28, the J call TRBJ1-3; D is ambiguous. The clonotype was recovered from a woman aged 45-65 years with acute or convalescent COVID-19. DNA of the CDR3: TGTGCCAGCAGGCCGACTGGCGGCGGAAACACCATATATTTT. As protein: CASRPTGGGNTIYF. Supplemented by reference TRBV28 and TRBJ1-3, the full variable domain reads DVKVTQSSRYLVKRTGEKVFLECVQDMDHENMFWYRQDPGLGLRLIYFSYDVKMKEKGDIPEGYSVSREKKERFSLILESASTNQTSMYLCASRPTGGGNTIYFGEGSWLTVV.